These 11 T cell receptor beta chains came from one sample sequenced in a study of human T cells and chemical hapten exposure. From whole blood left unfractionated, total RNA was extracted. TCRdb reanalysed the 5' RACE reads using MiXCR and keeps one entry per CDR3 protein. The sample shows under 150,000 distinct CDR3 sequences, 19% of them seen only once. These receptors were obtained from a human donor in good health.

The V and J genes are TRBV5-6 and TRBJ1-3; D remains ambiguous. The CDR3 contains 14 residues. Germline assignment: CDR1 SGHDT and CDR2 YYEEEE. V shed 1 base and J shed 4 bases, with 9 bases lying between them. The CDR3: CASSLYPLGNTIYF. CDR3 sequence (DNA): TGTGCCAGCAGCTTGTATCCCCTCGGAAACACCATATATTTT.

The chain joins TRBV7-9 to TRBJ2-5, with TRBD2 as a possible D gene (5 bases). V shed 2 bases and J shed 4 bases, with 14 bases lying between them. There are 15 residues in the CDR3. Germline-derived CDR1 and CDR2 are SEHNR and FQNEAQ (reference sequence). The CDR3, as DNA: TGTGCCAGCAGCTTATCGGGGAACTTACGAGAGACCCAGTACTTC. The encoded protein is CASSLSGNLRETQYF.

V and J are TRBV20-1 and TRBJ2-3, with 8 bases matching TRBD2. From germline, CDR1 is DFQATT and CDR2 SNEGSKA (reference sequence). The V and J ends lost 1 base and 4 bases, in that order; junction bases with no gene match: 7. The CDR3 has 15 amino acids. The CDR3 here is CSARGERETADTQYF. CDR3 DNA: TGCAGTGCTAGAGGCGAGCGGGAGACCGCAGATACGCAGTATTTT.

This clonotype was seen more than once but under ten times. The V gene is TRBV4-1, the J gene TRBJ2-7, with D perhaps being TRBD1 or TRBD2 (5 bases each). CDR3 size: 16 residues. Trimming shortened V by 0 bases and J by 3 bases, and 15 bases separated the two germline ends. Germline V gene data show CDR1 as MGHRA and CDR2 as YSYEKL. CDR3 in amino acids: CASSQEPGTALYEQYF. The CDR3 nucleotides are TGCGCCAGCAGCCAAGAGCCAGGGACCGCCCTCTACGAGCAGTACTTC.

This clonotype has a handful of counts. The chain links TRBV12-3 or TRBV12-4 to TRBJ2-7; D is unclear. CDR3 length: 12 amino acids. V lost 5 bases, J lost 3 bases, and 8 bases lay in between. The CDR3 coding sequence is TGTGCCAGCAGTCTCTCCCACTACGAGCAGTACTTC. This translates into CASSLSHYEQYF.

Only a few counts were recorded for this clonotype. The rearrangement uses TRBV10-3 and TRBJ2-7, with 10 bases aligning to TRBD2. The trim removed 5 bases at V and 3 bases at J, leaving 7 bases unmatched. CDR1 and CDR2 (germline): ENHRY, SYGVKD. CDR3 length: 15 residues. Written as DNA, the CDR3 is TGTGCCATCAGTCCTAGCGGGAGAGAGGGCTACGAGCAGTACTTC. It yields the protein CAISPSGREGYEQYF.

In this sample, this clonotype turned up many times. The chain joins TRBV28 to TRBJ1-2, with a weak D call TRBD1 (5 bases). The CDR3 covers 14 residues. V lost 3 bases, J lost 8 bases, and 16 bases lay in between. Germline loops: CDR1 MDHEN, CDR2 SYDVKM. The DNA for the CDR3 is TGTGCCAGCAGTTTTAGGCAGGGAAGGTACGGCTACACCTTC. It yields the protein CASSFRQGRYGYTF.

A word on this clonotype: The junction departs from the called germline gene at one end, perhaps through a read error. The chain recombines TRBV11-2 with TRBJ2-7; no clear D. The germline gives CDR1 SGHAT, CDR2 FQNNGV. This CDR3 spans 14 amino acids. The CDR3 DNA reads as TGTGCCAGCAGCCCGTTGCGTGGATCCTTCGAGCAGTACTTC. Its protein product is CASSPLRGSFEQYF.

This clonotype was observed a few times. The CDR3 DNA is TGCAGCGTTGGAGGACTAGCGGGTAACCATGAGCGTTCAGATACGCAGTATTTT. It specifies CSVGGLAGNHERSDTQYF. V is TRBV29-1 and J is TRBJ2-3; 11 bases match TRBD2. In germline, CDR1 is SQVTM, CDR2 ANQGSEA. J lost 4 bases, V lost 4 bases, and 16 bases had no gene match. This CDR3 has 18 amino acids.

The chain has TRBV7-8 and TRBJ2-6; 11 bases fit TRBD2. This CDR3 contains 18 residues. Unmatched junction bases numbered 5, after V lost 4 bases and J lost 0 bases. Germline CDR1 SGHVS, CDR2 FQNEAQ. The CDR3 DNA reads as TGTGCCAGCAGCTCCTCGGGACTAGCGGCCTCTGGGGCCAACGTCCTGACTTTC. Residues: CASSSSGLAASGANVLTF.

The rearrangement links TRBV10-2 to TRBJ2-3, with D possibly being TRBD2 (6 bases). Germline V CDR1 and CDR2: WSHSY, SAAADI. This CDR3 region has 15 residues. Trimming pared 8 bases from V and 0 bases from J, leaving 15 bases between. In DNA, the CDR3 is TGCGCCAGCGTTAGTATGGCGGGGAGCACAGATACGCAGTATTTT. Its translation is CASVSMAGSTDTQYF.